This section outlines one T cell receptor beta chain sequence together with its context. The antigen remains undetermined. This table comes from immunoSEQ multiplex PCR, and its TCRdb copy is limited to in-frame clones, with some not included. The table lists 20,000 to 25,000 clones, roughly 70% of them singletons. This sample is drawn from a study of T cells after posttransplantation cyclophosphamide. General study points: Later blood repertoires were often dominated by clones from the donor CD8+ memory compartment. Skin or GI-infiltrating T cells shared few TRB sequences with blood.

Peripheral blood was collected from the related graft donor on the marrow donation day. Sequenced input: memory CD4+ T cells sorted from PBMCs. This TCR derives from a woman aged 60-75 years in good health, CMV-negative, and a related stem cell transplant donor.

As DNA, the CDR3 is TGTGCCAGCAGCTTAGAGCTTTACAGGGGCCTGATGGATGGCTACACCTTC. Translation: CASSLELYRGLMDGYTF. This chain uses TRBV7-8 with TRBJ1-2; 7 positions match TRBD1. In germline, CDR1 is SGHVS, CDR2 FQNEAQ. The V segment lost 1 base and the J segment 6 bases; nucleotides outside the gene matches: 14. The CDR3 is 17 residues long.